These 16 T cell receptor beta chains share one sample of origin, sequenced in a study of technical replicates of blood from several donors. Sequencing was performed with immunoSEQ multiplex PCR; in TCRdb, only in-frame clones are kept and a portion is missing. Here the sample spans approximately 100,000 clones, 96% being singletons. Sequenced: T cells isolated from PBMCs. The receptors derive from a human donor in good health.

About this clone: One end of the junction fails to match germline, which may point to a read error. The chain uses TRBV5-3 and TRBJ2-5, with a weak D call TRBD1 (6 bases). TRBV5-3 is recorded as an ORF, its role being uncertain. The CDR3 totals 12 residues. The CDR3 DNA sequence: TGTGCCAGAAGCTTGGGCGGTGGGGGCCAGCACTTC. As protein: CARSLGGGGQHF.

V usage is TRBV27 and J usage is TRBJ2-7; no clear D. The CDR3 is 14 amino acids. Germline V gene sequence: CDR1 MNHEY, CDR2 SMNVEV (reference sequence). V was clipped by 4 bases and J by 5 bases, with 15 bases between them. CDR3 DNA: TGTGCCAGCAGTTCCATATTGGGCCTCGACGAGCAGTACTTC. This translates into CASSSILGLDEQYF.

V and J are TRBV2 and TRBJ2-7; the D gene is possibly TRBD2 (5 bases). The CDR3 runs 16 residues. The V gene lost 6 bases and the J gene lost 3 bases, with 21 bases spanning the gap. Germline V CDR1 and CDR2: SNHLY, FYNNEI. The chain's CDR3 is CASSTAWGATRYEQYF. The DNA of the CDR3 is TGTGCCAGCAGCACCGCCTGGGGAGCGACCCGCTACGAGCAGTACTTC.

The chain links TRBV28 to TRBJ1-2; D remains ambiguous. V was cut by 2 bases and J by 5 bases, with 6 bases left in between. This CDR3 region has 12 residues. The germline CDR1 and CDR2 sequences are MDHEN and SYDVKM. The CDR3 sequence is CASSLPRYGYTF. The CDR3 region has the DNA TGTGCCAGCAGTTTACCCAGATATGGCTACACCTTC.

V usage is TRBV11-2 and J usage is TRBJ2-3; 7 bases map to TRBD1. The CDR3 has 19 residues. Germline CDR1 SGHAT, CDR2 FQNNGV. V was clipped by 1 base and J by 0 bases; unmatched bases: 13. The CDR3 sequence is CASSLGGPWTGPSTDTQYF. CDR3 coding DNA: TGTGCCAGCAGCTTAGGTGGACCCTGGACAGGCCCTAGCACAGATACGCAGTATTTT.

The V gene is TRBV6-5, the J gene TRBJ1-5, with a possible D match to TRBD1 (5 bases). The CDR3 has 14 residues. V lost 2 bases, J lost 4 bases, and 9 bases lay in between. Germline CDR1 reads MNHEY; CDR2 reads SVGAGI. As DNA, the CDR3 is TGTGCCAGCAGTTACGCCCCAGGGAATCAGCCCCAGCATTTT. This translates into CASSYAPGNQPQHF.

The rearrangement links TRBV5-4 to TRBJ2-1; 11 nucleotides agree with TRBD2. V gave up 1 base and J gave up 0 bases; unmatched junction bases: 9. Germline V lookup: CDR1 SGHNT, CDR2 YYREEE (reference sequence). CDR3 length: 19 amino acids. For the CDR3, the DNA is TGTGCCAGCAGCTTGCGTACTAGCGGGGGTCATAGCTCCTACAATGAGCAGTTCTTC. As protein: CASSLRTSGGHSSYNEQFF.

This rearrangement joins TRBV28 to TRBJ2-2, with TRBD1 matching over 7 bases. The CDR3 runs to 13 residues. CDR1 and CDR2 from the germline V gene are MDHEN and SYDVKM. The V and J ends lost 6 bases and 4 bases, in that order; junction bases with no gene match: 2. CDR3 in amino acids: CASRQGVTGELFF. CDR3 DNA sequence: TGTGCCAGCAGGCAGGGGGTCACCGGGGAGCTGTTTTTT.

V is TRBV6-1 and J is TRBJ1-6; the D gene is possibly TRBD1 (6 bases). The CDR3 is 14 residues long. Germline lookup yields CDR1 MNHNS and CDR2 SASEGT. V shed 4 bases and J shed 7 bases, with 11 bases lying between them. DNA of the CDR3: TGTGCCAGCAGTGGCGGGCAGGGGAATTCACCCCTCCACTTT. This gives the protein CASSGGQGNSPLHF.

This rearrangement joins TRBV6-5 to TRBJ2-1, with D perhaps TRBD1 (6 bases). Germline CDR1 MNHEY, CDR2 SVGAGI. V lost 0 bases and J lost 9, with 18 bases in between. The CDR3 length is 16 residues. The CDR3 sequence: CASSYSRAAGTTEQFF. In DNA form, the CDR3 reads TGTGCCAGCAGTTACTCCAGAGCCGCCGGGACAACTGAGCAGTTCTTC.

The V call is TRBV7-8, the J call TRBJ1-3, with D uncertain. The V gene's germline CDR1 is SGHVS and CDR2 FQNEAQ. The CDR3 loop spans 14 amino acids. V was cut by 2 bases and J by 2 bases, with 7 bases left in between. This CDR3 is CASSLSGTGNTIYF. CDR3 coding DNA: TGTGCCAGCAGCTTAAGTGGCACTGGAAACACCATATATTTT.

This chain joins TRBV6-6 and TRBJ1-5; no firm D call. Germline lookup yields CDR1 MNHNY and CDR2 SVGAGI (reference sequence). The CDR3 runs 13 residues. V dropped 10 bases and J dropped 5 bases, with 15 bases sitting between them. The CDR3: CATSEERHQPQHF. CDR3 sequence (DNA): TGTGCCACCAGCGAGGAGCGACATCAGCCCCAGCATTTT.

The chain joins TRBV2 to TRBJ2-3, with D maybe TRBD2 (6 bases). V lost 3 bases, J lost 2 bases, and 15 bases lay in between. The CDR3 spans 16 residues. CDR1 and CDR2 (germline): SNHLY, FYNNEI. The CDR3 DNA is TGTGCCAGCAGTGACGAATCGGGACTGTCCACAGATACGCAGTATTTT. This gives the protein CASSDESGLSTDTQYF.

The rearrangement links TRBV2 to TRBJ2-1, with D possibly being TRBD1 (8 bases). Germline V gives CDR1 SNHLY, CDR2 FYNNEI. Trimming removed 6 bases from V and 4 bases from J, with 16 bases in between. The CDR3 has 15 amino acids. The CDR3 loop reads CASRYRGGTYNEQFF. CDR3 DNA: TGTGCCAGCAGATACAGGGGGGGGACTTACAATGAGCAGTTCTTC.

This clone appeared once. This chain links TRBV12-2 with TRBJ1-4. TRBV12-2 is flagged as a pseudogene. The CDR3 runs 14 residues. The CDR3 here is CASRPCRDNEKLFF. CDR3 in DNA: TGTGCAAGTCGCCCCTGTAGAGATAATGAAAAACTGTTTTTT.

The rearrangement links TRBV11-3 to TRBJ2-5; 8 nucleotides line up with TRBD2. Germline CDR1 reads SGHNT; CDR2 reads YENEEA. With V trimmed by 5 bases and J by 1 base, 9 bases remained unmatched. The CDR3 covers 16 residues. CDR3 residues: CASSLPAGVGQETQYF. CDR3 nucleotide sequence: TGTGCCAGCAGCCTCCCAGCGGGGGTTGGCCAAGAGACCCAGTACTTC. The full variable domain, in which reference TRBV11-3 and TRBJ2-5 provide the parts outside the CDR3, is EAGVVQSPRYKIIEKKQPVAFWCNPISGHNTLYWYLQNLGQGPELLIRYENEEAVDDSQLPKDRFSAERLKGVDSTLKIQPAELGDSAVYLCASSLPAGVGQETQYFGPGTRLLVL.